Sequencing of this TCR beta chain was carried out in a study of circulating and synovial CD4+ cells in juvenile arthritis. The method was immunoSEQ multiplex PCR; TCRdb's version includes in-frame clones alone and lacks a portion of them. The data show tens of thousands of clones, roughly 94% seen once. The CDR3 is made up of 15 amino acids. V lost 3 bases and J 7 bases, leaving 13 bases between the germline ends. Germline V gene sequence: CDR1 ENHRY, CDR2 SYGVKD. A remark on this clone: This same CDR3 is encoded by further DNA sequences in the sample.

Sequencing was carried out using CD4+ T cells from blood. This sequence joins TRBV10-3 and TRBJ1-6; TRBD1 is a possible D gene (5 bases). The receptor comes from a human donor with juvenile idiopathic arthritis. Here the CDR3 reads CAISEGAGGNSPLHF. Here the CDR3 DNA reads TGTGCCATCAGTGAAGGGGCAGGCGGCAATTCACCCCTCCACTTT.